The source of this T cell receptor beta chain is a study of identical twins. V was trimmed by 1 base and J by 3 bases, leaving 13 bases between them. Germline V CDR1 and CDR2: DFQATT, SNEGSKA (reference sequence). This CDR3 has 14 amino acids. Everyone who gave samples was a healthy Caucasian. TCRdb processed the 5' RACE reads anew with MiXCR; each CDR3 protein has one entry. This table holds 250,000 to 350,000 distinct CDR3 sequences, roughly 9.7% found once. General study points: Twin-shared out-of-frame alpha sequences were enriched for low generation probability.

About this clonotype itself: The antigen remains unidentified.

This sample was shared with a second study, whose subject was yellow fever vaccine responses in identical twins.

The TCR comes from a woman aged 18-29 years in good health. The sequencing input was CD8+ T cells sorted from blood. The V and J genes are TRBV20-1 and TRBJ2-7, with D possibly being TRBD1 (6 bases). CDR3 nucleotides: TGCAGTGCTAGAGGGCCGGACAGCCACTACGAGCAGTACTTC. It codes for CSARGPDSHYEQYF.